The clone carrying this TCR beta chain showed up just once. This entry belongs to a study of blood T cell repertoires in COVID-19. Study context: Acute and convalescent COVID-19 samples came from the United States, Italy and Spain.

In the original processing: Amplification of reference gene primers provided the estimated nucleated cell counts. The table came from immunoSEQ multiplex PCR; TCRdb's copy has only in-frame clones and leaves some out. V, J and clone size were drawn from that table, and D and trimming were deduced from the DNA. In the table there are 160,000 or so clones, around three quarters of which are singletons. J gave up 2 bases and V 5 bases, and 7 bases lay outside the gene matches. The CDR3 runs 16 residues. The germline V gene encodes CDR1 SNHLY and CDR2 FYNNEI. Input material: peripheral blood. The J gene is TRBJ1-3, the V gene TRBV2; TRBD1 aligns across 9 bases. This clonotype originated in an older man with active or convalescent COVID-19. The CDR3 spells CASSRDREFTGNTIYF. DNA for the CDR3: TGTGCCAGCAGTCGGGACAGGGAGTTCACTGGAAACACCATATATTTT.